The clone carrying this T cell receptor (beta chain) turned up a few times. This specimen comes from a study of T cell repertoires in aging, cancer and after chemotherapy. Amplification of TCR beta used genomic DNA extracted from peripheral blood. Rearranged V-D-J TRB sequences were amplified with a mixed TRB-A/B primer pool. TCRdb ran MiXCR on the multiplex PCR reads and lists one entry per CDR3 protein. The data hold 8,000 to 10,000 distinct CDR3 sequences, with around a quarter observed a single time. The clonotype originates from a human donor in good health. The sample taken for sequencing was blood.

As DNA, the CDR3 is TGTGCCAGCAGCTGGCGACGGGGGAGCTCCTACAATGAGCAGTTCTTC. It is translated as CASSWRRGSSYNEQFF. The rearrangement links TRBV11-2 to TRBJ2-1, with D perhaps matching TRBD2 (6 bases). Germline loops: CDR1 SGHAT, CDR2 FQNNGV. V lost 4 bases and J lost 0, with 13 bases in between. CDR3 length equals 16 residues.